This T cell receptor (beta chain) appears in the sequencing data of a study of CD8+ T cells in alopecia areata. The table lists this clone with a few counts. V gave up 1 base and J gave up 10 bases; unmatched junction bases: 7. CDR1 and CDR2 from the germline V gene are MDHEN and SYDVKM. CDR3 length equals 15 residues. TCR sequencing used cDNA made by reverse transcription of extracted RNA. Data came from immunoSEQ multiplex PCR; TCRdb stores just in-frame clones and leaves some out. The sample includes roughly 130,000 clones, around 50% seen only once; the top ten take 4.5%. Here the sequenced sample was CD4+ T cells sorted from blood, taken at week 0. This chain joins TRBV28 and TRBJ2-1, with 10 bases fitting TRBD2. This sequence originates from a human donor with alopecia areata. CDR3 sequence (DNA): TGTGCCAGCAGTTTATCCCTAGCGGGAGTAGGGGAGCAGTTCTTC. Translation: CASSLSLAGVGEQFF.